These 2 T cell receptor beta chains were sequenced from one sample in a study of blood T cells in healthy people across ages. Through a sample-barcoded 5' primer and a J-beta primer mix, a second PCR was run for roughly 7 to 12 cycles. TCRdb itself ran the 5' RACE reads through MiXCR, one entry per CDR3 protein. The sample lists 850,000 to 1,100,000 distinct CDR3 sequences; around two fifths were seen once. Sample: blood. These receptors all come from a man aged 18 to 30 in good health.

The chain joins TRBV6-5 to TRBJ1-2; D is unresolved. V was clipped by 6 bases and J by 1 base, with 15 bases between them. The CDR3 loop spans 15 amino acids. The germline CDR1 and CDR2 sequences are MNHEY and SVGAGI. The CDR3 coding sequence is TGTGCCAGCAGACCGACGGCCGCTCTTAACTATGGCTACACCTTC. This codes for CASRPTAALNYGYTF.

This clonotype showed up just a few times. The rearrangement joins TRBV6-1 to TRBJ1-2; no clear D. Germline V gene sequence: CDR1 MNHNS, CDR2 SASEGT. The CDR3 is 15 residues long. V lost 1 base, J lost 0 bases, and 9 bases lay in between. CDR3 protein: CASSEGPGSNYGYTF. The DNA of the CDR3 is TGTGCCAGCAGTGAAGGCCCGGGATCTAACTATGGCTACACCTTC.